These 7 T cell receptor beta chains came from one sample sequenced in a study of control samples from healthy donors and cancer patients (TCRdb year 2020). Library preparation was by the immunoSEQ multiplex PCR assay. TCRdb's version of the immuneACCESS table is confined to in-frame rearrangements and falls short of the full clone set. An unresolved V gene accounts for under half of the shortfall where checked; the remainder is of unknown origin. Present in this sample are approximately 150,000 clones, about 91% of which were seen just once. The top ten constitute 3% to 4% of the sample. Sequencing used blood. Source of these receptors: a man aged 25-40 years in good health.

V gene TRBV27 combines with J gene TRBJ1-5, with D hard to call. Per the germline V gene, CDR1 is MNHEY and CDR2 is SMNVEV (reference sequence). The CDR3 spans 13 residues. Trimming shortened V by 5 bases and J by 4 bases, and 9 bases separated the two germline ends. The CDR3 loop reads CASSDGRNQPQHF. In nucleotides, the CDR3 is TGTGCCAGCAGTGACGGTAGGAATCAGCCCCAGCATTTT.

V and J are TRBV4-1 and TRBJ1-4; 7 bases line up with TRBD1. Trimming cost V 8 bases and J 7 bases; bases outside gene matches: 4. Per the germline V gene, CDR1 is MGHRA and CDR2 is YSYEKL. There are 12 residues in the CDR3. The CDR3 DNA reads as TGCGCCAGCCGACAGGGCAGTGAAAAACTGTTTTTT. Protein: CASRQGSEKLFF.

The CDR3 spells CASSVVGGRETQYF. In nucleotides, the CDR3 is TGCGCCAGCAGTGTTGTCGGGGGGCGGGAGACCCAGTACTTC. V and J are TRBV5-1 and TRBJ2-5; a weak D match, TRBD2 (7 bases). The CDR3 runs 14 residues. Germline-derived CDR1 and CDR2 are SGHRS and YFSETQ. V shed 5 bases and J shed 5 bases, with 16 bases lying between them.

This sequence joins TRBV27 and TRBJ2-7; perhaps TRBD1 as D (6 bases). Germline lookup yields CDR1 MNHEY and CDR2 SMNVEV (reference sequence). V lost 8 bases to trimming and J lost 1 base, with 9 bases between them. This CDR3 contains 12 residues. CDR3 bases: TGTGCCAGCCGAGGACAGTCCTACGAGCAGTACTTC. The encoded protein is CASRGQSYEQYF.

The chain uses TRBV19 and TRBJ2-6; tentative D call: TRBD2 (5 bases). The V gene's germline CDR1 is LNHDA and CDR2 SQIVND (reference sequence). Trimming stripped 5 bases from V and 8 bases from J, with 10 bases between. CDR3 length: 13 residues. The CDR3 reads CASSLGGSNVLTF. In DNA form, the CDR3 reads TGTGCCAGTAGTCTAGGCGGGTCCAACGTCCTGACTTTC.

This chain links TRBV27 with TRBJ1-5; the D is unclear. The V and J ends lost 2 bases and 4 bases respectively, with 6 bases between them. CDR1 is MNHEY and CDR2 is SMNVEV in the germline V gene (reference sequence). There are 13 residues in the CDR3. CDR3 protein: CASSLTLNQPQHF. The CDR3 DNA is TGTGCCAGCAGTTTAACCCTGAATCAGCCCCAGCATTTT.

This clone has a single count. The chain has TRBV3-1 (or the pseudogene TRBV3-2) and TRBJ1-1; no firm D call. From germline, CDR1 is LGHDT and CDR2 YNNKEL (reference sequence). The CDR3 is 13 residues long. Trimming cost V 1 base and J 5 bases, with 8 bases left between them. For the CDR3, the DNA is TGTGCCAGCAGCCAAGGGAAGGCGACTGAAGCTTTCTTT. Its protein is CASSQGKATEAFF.